The 3 T cell receptor beta chains listed next were all sequenced from one sample in a study of blood T cell repertoires in COVID-19. The method was immunoSEQ multiplex PCR; TCRdb's version includes in-frame clones alone and lacks a portion of them. The table includes 150,000 or so clones, 65% to 85% detected once. Sample: peripheral blood. The receptor set was obtained from a woman in her sixties with acute or convalescent COVID-19.

This clone was counted once. The chain combines TRBV23-1 with TRBJ1-5; D gene ambiguous. TRBV23-1 is treated as an ORF (open reading frame) with a function not yet certain. Trimming took off 0 bases at V and 9 bases at J, with 12 bases between the two ends. The CDR3 totals 14 residues. CDR3 sequence: CASSQSPPRRPQHF. The DNA for the CDR3 is TGCGCCAGCAGTCAATCCCCCCCGCGGCGGCCCCAGCATTTT.

The chain recombines TRBV30 with TRBJ2-7, with D uncertain. V lost 4 bases and J lost 4, with 11 bases in between. Germline CDR1 GTSNPN, CDR2 SVGIG (reference sequence). This CDR3 region has 12 residues. The CDR3: CAWMDSGYEQYF. The CDR3 DNA is TGTGCCTGGATGGATTCAGGTTACGAGCAGTACTTC.

The rearrangement joins TRBV9 to TRBJ2-3; TRBD2 aligns across 15 bases. CDR1 is SGDLS and CDR2 is YYNGEE in the germline V gene. J lost 4 bases, V lost 3 bases, and 15 bases had no gene match. The CDR3 spans 20 residues. CDR3: CASSGGFGGLAGGRADTQYF. DNA for the CDR3: TGTGCCAGCAGCGGCGGCTTCGGGGGACTAGCGGGAGGCCGGGCAGATACGCAGTATTTT.